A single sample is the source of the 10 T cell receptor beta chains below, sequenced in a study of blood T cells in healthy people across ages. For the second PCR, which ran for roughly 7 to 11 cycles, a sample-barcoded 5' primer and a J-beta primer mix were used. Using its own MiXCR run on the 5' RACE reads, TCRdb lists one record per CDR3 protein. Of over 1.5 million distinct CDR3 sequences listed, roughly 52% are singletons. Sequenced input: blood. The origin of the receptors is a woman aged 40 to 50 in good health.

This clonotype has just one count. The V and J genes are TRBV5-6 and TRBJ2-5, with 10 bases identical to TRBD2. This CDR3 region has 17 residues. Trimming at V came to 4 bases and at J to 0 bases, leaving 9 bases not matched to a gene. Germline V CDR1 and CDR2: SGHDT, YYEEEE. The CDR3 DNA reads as TGTGCCAGCAGCCCCGGACTAGCGGCAACGTACCAAGAGACCCAGTACTTC. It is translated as CASSPGLAATYQETQYF.

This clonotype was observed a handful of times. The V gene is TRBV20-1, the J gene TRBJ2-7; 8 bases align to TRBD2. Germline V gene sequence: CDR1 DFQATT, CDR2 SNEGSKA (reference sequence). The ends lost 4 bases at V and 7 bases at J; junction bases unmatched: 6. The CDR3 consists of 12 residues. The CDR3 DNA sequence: TGCAGTGCTACGGGGGGGCGCCCGGAGCAGTACTTC. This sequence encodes CSATGGRPEQYF.

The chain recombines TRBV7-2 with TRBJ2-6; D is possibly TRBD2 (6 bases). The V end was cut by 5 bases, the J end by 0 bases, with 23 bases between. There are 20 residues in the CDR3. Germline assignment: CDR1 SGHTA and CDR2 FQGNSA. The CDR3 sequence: CASSPAVMGGPDSGANVLTF. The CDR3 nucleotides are TGTGCCAGCAGCCCGGCCGTGATGGGGGGTCCCGACTCTGGGGCCAACGTCCTGACTTTC.

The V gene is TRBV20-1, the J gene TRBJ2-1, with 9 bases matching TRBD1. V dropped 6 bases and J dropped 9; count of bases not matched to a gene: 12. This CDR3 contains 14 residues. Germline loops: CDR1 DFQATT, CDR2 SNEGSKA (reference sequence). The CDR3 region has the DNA TGCAGTGCGCTTCCGGGACAGGGTAGTGGTGAGCAGTTCTTC. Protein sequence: CSALPGQGSGEQFF.

CDR3 sequence (DNA): TGTGCCAGCAGCTTAACTTTGTACTCTGGGGCCAACGTCCTGACTTTC. It translates to CASSLTLYSGANVLTF. The chain recombines TRBV11-2 with TRBJ2-6; D is ambiguous. Trimming removed 2 bases at V and 0 bases at J, with 8 bases between. Germline values: CDR1 SGHAT, CDR2 FQNNGV. This CDR3 region has 16 residues.

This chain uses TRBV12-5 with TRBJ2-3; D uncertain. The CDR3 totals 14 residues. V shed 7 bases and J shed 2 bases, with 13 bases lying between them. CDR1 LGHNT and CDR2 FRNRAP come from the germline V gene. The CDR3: CASAKELITDTQYF. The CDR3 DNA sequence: TGTGCTAGTGCAAAGGAACTTATCACAGATACGCAGTATTTT.

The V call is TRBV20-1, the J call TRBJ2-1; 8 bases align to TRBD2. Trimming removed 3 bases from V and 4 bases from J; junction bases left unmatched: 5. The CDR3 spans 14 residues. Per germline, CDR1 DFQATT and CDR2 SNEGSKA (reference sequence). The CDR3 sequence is CSARIAGLYNEQFF. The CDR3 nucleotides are TGCAGTGCTAGGATAGCGGGGCTATACAATGAGCAGTTCTTC.

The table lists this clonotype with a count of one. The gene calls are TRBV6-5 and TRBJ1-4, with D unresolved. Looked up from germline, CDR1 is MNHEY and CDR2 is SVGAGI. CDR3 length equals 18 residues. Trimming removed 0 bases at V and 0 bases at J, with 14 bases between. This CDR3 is CASSYSTLLGATNEKLFF. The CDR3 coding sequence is TGTGCCAGCAGTTACTCCACGCTTTTGGGAGCAACTAATGAAAAACTGTTTTTT.

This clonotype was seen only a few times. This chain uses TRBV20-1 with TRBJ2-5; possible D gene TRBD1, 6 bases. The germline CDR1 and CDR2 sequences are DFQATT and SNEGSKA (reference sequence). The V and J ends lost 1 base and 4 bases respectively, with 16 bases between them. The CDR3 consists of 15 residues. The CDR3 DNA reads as TGCAGTGCTAGAGGCCACCAAACAGGGCGAGAGACCCAGTACTTC. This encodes CSARGHQTGRETQYF.

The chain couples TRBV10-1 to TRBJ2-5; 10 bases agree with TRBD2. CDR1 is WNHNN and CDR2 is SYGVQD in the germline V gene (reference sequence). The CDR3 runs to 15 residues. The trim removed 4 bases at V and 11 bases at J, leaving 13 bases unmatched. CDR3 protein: CASSGAGGALNEQYF. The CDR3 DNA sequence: TGCGCCAGCAGTGGAGCGGGGGGGGCCCTGAATGAGCAGTACTTC.